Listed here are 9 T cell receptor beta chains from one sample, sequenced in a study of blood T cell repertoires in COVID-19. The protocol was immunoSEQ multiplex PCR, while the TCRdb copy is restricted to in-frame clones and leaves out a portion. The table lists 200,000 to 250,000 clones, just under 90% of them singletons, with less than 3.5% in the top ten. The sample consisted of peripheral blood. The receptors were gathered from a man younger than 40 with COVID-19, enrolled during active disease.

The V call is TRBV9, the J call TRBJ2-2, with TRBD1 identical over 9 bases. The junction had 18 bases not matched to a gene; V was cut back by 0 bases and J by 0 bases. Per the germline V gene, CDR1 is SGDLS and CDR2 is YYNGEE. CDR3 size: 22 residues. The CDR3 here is CASSVAHPGTGMILANTGELFF. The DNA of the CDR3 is TGTGCCAGCAGCGTAGCTCATCCCGGGACAGGGATGATTTTGGCGAACACCGGGGAGCTGTTTTTT.

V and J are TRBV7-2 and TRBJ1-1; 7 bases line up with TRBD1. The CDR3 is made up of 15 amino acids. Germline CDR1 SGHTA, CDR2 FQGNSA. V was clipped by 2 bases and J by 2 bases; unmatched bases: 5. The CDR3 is CASSLQGVLNTEAFF. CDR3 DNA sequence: TGTGCCAGCAGCTTACAGGGGGTTTTAAACACTGAAGCTTTCTTT.

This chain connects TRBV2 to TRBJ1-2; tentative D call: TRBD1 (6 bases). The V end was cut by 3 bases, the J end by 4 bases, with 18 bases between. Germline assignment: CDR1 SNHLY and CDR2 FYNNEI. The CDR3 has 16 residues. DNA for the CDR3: TGTGCCAGCAGTGAGGGGTTCGGACAGCGAGGCTATGGCTACACCTTC. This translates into CASSEGFGQRGYGYTF.

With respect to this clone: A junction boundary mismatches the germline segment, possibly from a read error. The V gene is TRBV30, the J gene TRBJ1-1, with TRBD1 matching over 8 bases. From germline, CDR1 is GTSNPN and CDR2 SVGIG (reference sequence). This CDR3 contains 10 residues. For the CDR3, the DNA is TGTGCCTGGAGTGAGTTACAGGGGGTCTTT. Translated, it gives CAWSELQGVF.

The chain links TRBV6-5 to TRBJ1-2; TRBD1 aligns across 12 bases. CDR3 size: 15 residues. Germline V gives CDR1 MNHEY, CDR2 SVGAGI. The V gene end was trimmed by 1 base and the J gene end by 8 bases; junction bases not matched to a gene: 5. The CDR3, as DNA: TGTGCCAGCAGTTACTTGGGACAGGGGGCGAAAGGCTACACCTTC. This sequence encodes CASSYLGQGAKGYTF.

DNA of the CDR3: TGTGCCAGCAGCTACCGCGGGGACACTGAAGCTTTCTTT. Encoded protein: CASSYRGDTEAFF. The V gene is TRBV6-6, the J gene TRBJ1-1; D call uncertain. Looked up from germline, CDR1 is MNHNY and CDR2 is SVGAGI (reference sequence). This CDR3 spans 13 amino acids. Trimming removed 6 bases at V and 3 bases at J, with 11 bases between.

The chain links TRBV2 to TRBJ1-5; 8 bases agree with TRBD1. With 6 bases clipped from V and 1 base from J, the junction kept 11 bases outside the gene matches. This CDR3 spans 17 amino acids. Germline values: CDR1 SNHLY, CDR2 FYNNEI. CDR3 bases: TGTGCCAGCAGACCCCAGGCAGGGGGCGGGAGCAATCAGCCCCAGCATTTT. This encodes CASRPQAGGGSNQPQHF.

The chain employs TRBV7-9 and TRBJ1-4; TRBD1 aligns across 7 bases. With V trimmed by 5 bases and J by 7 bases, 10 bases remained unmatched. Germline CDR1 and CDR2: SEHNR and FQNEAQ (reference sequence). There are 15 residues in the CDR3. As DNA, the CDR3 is TGTGCCAGCAGCAGGACAGGTCTCGGGAGTGAAAAACTGTTTTTT. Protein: CASSRTGLGSEKLFF.

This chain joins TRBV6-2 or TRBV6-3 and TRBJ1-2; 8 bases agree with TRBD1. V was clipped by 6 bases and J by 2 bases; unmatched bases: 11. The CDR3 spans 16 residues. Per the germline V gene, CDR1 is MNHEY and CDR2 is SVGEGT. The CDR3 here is CASSPDREPQNYGYTF. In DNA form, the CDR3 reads TGTGCCAGCAGCCCGGACAGGGAACCGCAAAACTATGGCTACACCTTC.